The 10 T cell receptor beta chains presented below share a single source sample, sequenced in a study of shared clonotypes between healthy human individuals. Repertoires were generated with immunoSEQ multiplex PCR, while TCRdb's copy carries only in-frame clones and drops some. Here the sample spans about 1 million clones, under 80% being singletons. The sequenced sample was memory CD4+ T cells sorted from blood. As for subset: CD45RA-negative fraction. All receptors come from a man younger than 35 in good health.

The rearrangement links TRBV9 to TRBJ1-4; D not resolved. Germline V gene lookup returns CDR1 SGDLS and CDR2 YYNGEE. Trimming cost V 4 bases and J 0 bases, with 7 bases left between them. This CDR3 spans 14 amino acids. DNA for the CDR3: TGTGCCAGCAGCCCCGATGCAACTAATGAAAAACTGTTTTTT. It encodes CASSPDATNEKLFF.

This clone was picked up many times. The rearrangement uses TRBV5-1 and TRBJ2-3; 10 bases align to TRBD1. The J segment lost 4 bases and the V segment lost 4 bases, leaving 12 bases of the junction unmatched. CDR1 and CDR2 from the germline V gene are SGHRS and YFSETQ. The CDR3 sequence is 17 residues long. The CDR3 here is CASSLRTGQGIPDTQYF. In DNA form, the CDR3 reads TGCGCCAGCAGCCTGCGAACGGGACAGGGGATCCCAGATACGCAGTATTTT.

The genes are TRBV28 and TRBJ1-2; no reliable D call. The CDR3 consists of 17 residues. Trimming removed 7 bases at V and 0 bases at J, with 21 bases between. From germline, CDR1 is MDHEN and CDR2 SYDVKM. CDR3 bases: TGTGCCAGCACCTCCCTGGGCCCCACCGTCACTAACTATGGCTACACCTTC. Translation: CASTSLGPTVTNYGYTF.

The V gene is TRBV28, the J gene TRBJ2-5, with TRBD1 matching over 7 bases. This CDR3 is built from 14 residues. Per the germline V gene, CDR1 is MDHEN and CDR2 is SYDVKM. V gave up 8 bases and J gave up 5 bases; unmatched junction bases: 11. The CDR3 region is CASGLNRGGETQYF. CDR3 sequence (DNA): TGTGCCAGCGGCCTAAACAGGGGTGGGGAGACCCAGTACTTC.

V usage is TRBV4-2 and J usage is TRBJ1-4; 7 bases map to TRBD1. The CDR3 extends over 15 amino acids. Looked up from germline, CDR1 is LGHNA and CDR2 is YNFKEQ. V was pared by 0 bases and J by 8 bases, with 6 bases of the junction left unmatched. The CDR3 DNA is TGTGCCAGCAGCCAAGAAACAGGGGTAATCGAAAAACTGTTTTTT. It encodes CASSQETGVIEKLFF.

This chain uses TRBV6-1 with TRBJ2-5, with TRBD1 identical over 8 bases. V trimming: 5 bases; J trimming: 5 bases; junction bases outside the gene matches: 10. The V gene's germline CDR1 is MNHNS and CDR2 SASEGT. This CDR3 spans 15 amino acids. As DNA, the CDR3 is TGTGCCAGCAGTTCCCGGGACAGGCGGTTTGAGACCCAGTACTTC. Its protein product is CASSSRDRRFETQYF.

This chain links TRBV10-3 with TRBJ2-3, with 9 bases aligning to TRBD1. After removal of 3 bases from V and 4 bases from J, the junction contained 5 bases not matched to a gene. This CDR3 comprises 15 residues. The germline gives CDR1 ENHRY, CDR2 SYGVKD. CDR3 nucleotides: TGTGCCATCAGTGAAAGGGGACAGGGCTCAGATACGCAGTATTTT. It encodes CAISERGQGSDTQYF.

The chain carries TRBV15 and TRBJ2-3; weak D call: TRBD1 (5 bases). V dropped 8 bases and J dropped 3 bases, with 18 bases sitting between them. The germline CDR1 and CDR2 sequences are LNHNV and YYDKDF (reference sequence). This CDR3 region has 15 residues. The CDR3 coding sequence is TGTGCCACCCGTGCGAGCAGGGTAAGGACAGATACGCAGTATTTT. This encodes CATRASRVRTDTQYF.

In regard to this clone: In the same sample, other DNA sequences code for this CDR3. This rearrangement joins TRBV4-3 to TRBJ2-7; 8 bases are a match to TRBD1. CDR1 is LGHNA and CDR2 is YSLEER in the germline V gene. With V trimmed by 4 bases and J by 2 bases, 7 bases remained unmatched. The CDR3 spans 15 residues. The CDR3 protein is CASSRGGQGTYEQYF. The CDR3 nucleotides are TGCGCCAGCAGCCGCGGAGGACAGGGAACCTACGAGCAGTACTTC.

The chain uses TRBV7-9 and TRBJ1-1; 8 nucleotides align to TRBD1. CDR1 is SEHNR, CDR2 FQNEAQ, per germline (reference sequence). J lost 2 bases, V lost 5 bases, and 10 bases had no gene match. This CDR3 spans 16 amino acids. CDR3 in amino acids: CASSPTAGGGNTEAFF. In DNA, the CDR3 is TGTGCCAGCAGCCCCACGGCAGGGGGCGGCAACACTGAAGCTTTCTTT.